One sample yielded the 28 T cell receptor beta chains listed below, sequenced in a study of CD8 T cells in Susac syndrome. Reverse transcription of about 0.45 to 1 ug RNA was performed with random hexamers. One entry per CDR3 protein, called by TCRdb with MiXCR from the immunoSEQ multiplex PCR reads. The sample yields about 150,000 distinct CDR3 sequences, about 95% seen once. Sequenced material: CD8+ T cells from PBMCs. The receptors derive from a human donor with multiple sclerosis.

The chain links TRBV4-1 to TRBJ1-1; D possibly corresponds to TRBD1 (5 bases). Germline CDR1 and CDR2: MGHRA and YSYEKL. Between the trimmed V and J ends, which lost 4 bases and 6 bases, there was a span of 15 bases. The CDR3 runs 14 residues. CDR3 sequence reads: CASSPGPGTAEAFF. CDR3 nucleotides: TGCGCCAGCAGCCCCGGCCCCGGGACGGCTGAAGCTTTCTTT.

The chain links TRBV19 to TRBJ2-1; 11 bases match TRBD2. Germline-derived CDR1 and CDR2 are LNHDA and SQIVND (reference sequence). CDR3 size: 14 residues. Trimming took 7 bases from V and 3 from J; bases not matched to a gene: 2. The CDR3 sequence: CASKTSGNYNEQFF. The CDR3 coding sequence is TGTGCCAGTAAGACTAGCGGGAACTACAATGAGCAGTTCTTC.

The chain employs TRBV6-1 and TRBJ2-3; D remains ambiguous. Trimming removed 6 bases at V and 0 bases at J, with 22 bases between. The CDR3 covers 18 residues. Germline loops: CDR1 MNHNS, CDR2 SASEGT. The CDR3 DNA follows: TGTGCCAGCAGCCTACGGTGGATCAGTGCGACGAGCACAGATACGCAGTATTTT. This gives the protein CASSLRWISATSTDTQYF.

The J gene is TRBJ1-4, the V gene TRBV19, with a weak D call TRBD1 (5 bases). Germline CDR1 and CDR2: LNHDA and SQIVND (reference sequence). The V gene lost 6 bases and the J gene lost 4 bases, with 15 bases spanning the gap. This CDR3 region has 15 residues. CDR3 nucleotide sequence: TGTGCCAGTAGCCCCCCAGGGACGGATAATGAAAAACTGTTTTTT. Encoded protein: CASSPPGTDNEKLFF.

This chain links TRBV4-1 with TRBJ1-4; perhaps TRBD1 as D (5 bases). V was cut by 4 bases and J by 5 bases, with 20 bases left in between. This CDR3 contains 17 residues. Germline-derived CDR1 and CDR2 are MGHRA and YSYEKL. As DNA, the CDR3 is TGCGCCAGCAGCCCGCCGTTAGGAGGGGCGTGGAATGAAAAACTGTTTTTT. Translating gives CASSPPLGGAWNEKLFF.

This clonotype was observed once. The V and J genes are TRBV12-3 or TRBV12-4 and TRBJ2-4, with 9 positions matching TRBD1. The CDR3 totals 15 residues. With 6 bases clipped from V and 6 bases from J, the junction kept 9 bases outside the gene matches. The CDR3 DNA sequence: TGTGCCAGCAGCCCCGGGTCGGACAGGGGAAACATTCAGTACTTC. This sequence encodes CASSPGSDRGNIQYF.

The V gene is TRBV20-1, the J gene TRBJ2-1, with TRBD2 matching 8 bases. This CDR3 is built from 13 residues. Germline CDR1 reads DFQATT; CDR2 reads SNEGSKA (reference sequence). Trimming removed 2 bases from V and 8 bases from J; junction bases left unmatched: 5. The CDR3 bases are TGCAGTGCTAGAACGGGGGGGTCCCATGAGCAGTTCTTC. The encoded protein is CSARTGGSHEQFF.

The V call is TRBV28, the J call TRBJ1-2; TRBD1 agrees at 7 bases. The CDR3 runs to 17 residues. Germline V CDR1 and CDR2: MDHEN, SYDVKM. V gave up 6 bases and J gave up 4 bases; unmatched junction bases: 17. CDR3 sequence (DNA): TGTGCCAGCAGCCCCAGGCCGGGACAGCCGAGCGCCTATGGCTACACCTTC. It specifies CASSPRPGQPSAYGYTF.

This clonotype was seen once. The chain carries TRBV7-2 and TRBJ2-3; the match to TRBD2 covers 15 bases. There are 16 residues in the CDR3. The J segment lost 5 bases and the V segment lost 5 bases, leaving 5 bases of the junction unmatched. Germline V gives CDR1 SGHTA, CDR2 FQGNSA. The chain's CDR3 is CASSDRTSGGVDTQYF. The CDR3 DNA is TGTGCCAGCAGCGACCGGACTAGCGGGGGGGTAGATACGCAGTATTTT.

The gene calls are TRBV15 and TRBJ1-6, with a tentative D call TRBD1 (5 bases). V dropped 0 bases and J dropped 8 bases, with 11 bases sitting between them. The length of the CDR3 is 15 residues. The germline gives CDR1 LNHNV, CDR2 YYDKDF (reference sequence). The CDR3 reads CATSRDTGGDSPLHF. CDR3 sequence (DNA): TGTGCCACCAGCAGAGATACAGGAGGGGATTCACCCCTCCACTTT.

The chain couples TRBV5-1 to TRBJ2-1, with a possible D match to TRBD2 (6 bases). V lost 1 base to trimming and J lost 5 bases, with 16 bases between them. This CDR3 is built from 16 residues. Germline CDR1 SGHRS, CDR2 YFSETQ. The CDR3 protein is CASSLNDGLINNEQFF. CDR3 sequence (DNA): TGCGCCAGCAGCTTGAACGACGGACTAATTAACAATGAGCAGTTCTTC.

J is TRBJ2-2 and V is TRBV25-1, with 9 bases that match TRBD1. Trimming at V came to 7 bases and at J to 5 bases, leaving 2 bases not matched to a gene. CDR3 length equals 13 residues. Looked up from germline, CDR1 is MGHDK and CDR2 is SYGVNS. The CDR3 region is CASKQGATGELFF. The CDR3 DNA sequence: TGTGCCAGCAAACAGGGGGCGACCGGGGAGCTGTTTTTT.

This rearrangement joins TRBV5-6 to TRBJ2-7; no definite D call. The CDR3 loop spans 13 amino acids. Trimming removed 2 bases at V and 6 bases at J, with 12 bases between. Germline CDR1 SGHDT, CDR2 YYEEEE. CDR3 amino acids: CASSLSPRTEQYV. In DNA form, the CDR3 reads TGTGCCAGCAGCTTAAGCCCCCGCACCGAGCAGTACGTC.

The chain carries TRBV13 and TRBJ1-2; D remains unclear. Trimming shortened V by 4 bases and J by 8 bases, and 8 bases separated the two germline ends. The CDR3 has 11 amino acids. Germline V gene lookup returns CDR1 PRHDT and CDR2 FYEKMQ (reference sequence). The CDR3 DNA sequence: TGTGCCAGCAGCTGGACGAGAGGCTACACCTTC. The encoded protein is CASSWTRGYTF. Full variable domain (remainder filled in from reference TRBV13 and TRBJ1-2): AAGVIQSPRHLIKEKRETATLKCYPIPRHDTVYWYQQGPGQDPQFLISFYEKMQSDKGSIPDRFSAQQFSDYHSELNMSSLELGDSALYFCASSWTRGYTFGSGTRLTVV.

CDR3 protein: CASSVTGSSSTDTQYF. The CDR3 region has the DNA TGTGCCAGCAGCGTTACAGGGTCCTCTAGCACAGATACGCAGTATTTT. This rearrangement joins TRBV9 to TRBJ2-3; tentative D call: TRBD1 (6 bases). This CDR3 region has 16 residues. Germline CDR1 reads SGDLS; CDR2 reads YYNGEE. The V end was cut by 2 bases, the J end by 0 bases, with 13 bases between.

The rearrangement links TRBV29-1 to TRBJ2-7, with D possibly being TRBD2 (6 bases). This CDR3 has 12 residues. CDR1 and CDR2 (germline): SQVTM, ANQGSEA. Trimming cost V 1 base and J 7 bases, with 11 bases left between them. Here the CDR3 DNA reads TGCAGCGTTGAAGGCGGGACGGGGGAGCAGTACTTC. Amino acid sequence: CSVEGGTGEQYF.

V gene TRBV29-1 combines with J gene TRBJ2-7; no clear D. Per germline, CDR1 SQVTM and CDR2 ANQGSEA. The CDR3 consists of 11 residues. Trimming removed 4 bases at V and 6 bases at J, with 10 bases between. The CDR3 protein is CSVVSGGEQYF. The CDR3 nucleotides are TGCAGCGTTGTGTCAGGTGGCGAGCAGTACTTC.

This clonotype is a singleton in its sample. The chain links TRBV12-3 or TRBV12-4 to TRBJ1-4; the D is unclear. V was cut by 8 bases and J by 5 bases, with 9 bases left in between. CDR3 length equals 12 residues. CDR3 sequence reads: CASHGLNEKLFF. CDR3 sequence (DNA): TGTGCCAGCCATGGACTGAATGAAAAACTGTTTTTT.

J is TRBJ2-2 and V is TRBV29-1; D is unresolved. Trimming left V 3 bases short and J 7 bases short, with 9 bases between. In germline, CDR1 is SQVTM, CDR2 ANQGSEA. CDR3 length: 12 amino acids. Written as DNA, the CDR3 is TGCAGCGTTGATTTGGTTGACGGGGAGCTGTTTTTT. Encoded protein: CSVDLVDGELFF.

This chain links TRBV6-1 with TRBJ1-1; 12 bases align to TRBD1. CDR1 MNHNS and CDR2 SASEGT come from the germline V gene. The CDR3 loop spans 15 amino acids. With V trimmed by 3 bases and J by 6 bases, 5 bases remained unmatched. CDR3 DNA: TGTGCCAGCAGTGAGCCGGGACAGGGGGCTTCTGAAGCTTTCTTT. Translated, it gives CASSEPGQGASEAFF.

V and J are TRBV7-2 and TRBJ2-1; D may be TRBD2 (5 bases). Per germline, CDR1 SGHTA and CDR2 FQGNSA. The CDR3 runs 13 residues. Trimming removed 5 bases at V and 8 bases at J, with 13 bases between. The CDR3 region is CASSASGWDEQFF. The CDR3 DNA is TGTGCCAGCAGCGCGTCGGGGTGGGATGAGCAGTTCTTC.

The rearrangement uses TRBV6-5 and TRBJ1-2, with 9 positions matching TRBD1. Unmatched junction bases numbered 5, after V lost 6 bases and J lost 6 bases. There are 13 residues in the CDR3. The germline V gene encodes CDR1 MNHEY and CDR2 SVGAGI. CDR3 sequence reads: CASSIQGANGYTF. CDR3 bases: TGTGCCAGCAGCATACAGGGGGCGAATGGCTACACCTTC.

The rearrangement uses TRBV30 and TRBJ2-7; D uncertain. V dropped 1 base and J dropped 3 bases, with 7 bases sitting between them. In germline, CDR1 is GTSNPN, CDR2 SVGIG (reference sequence). The CDR3 contains 12 residues. The CDR3 loop is CAWSDRHYEQYV. The CDR3 DNA reads TGTGCCTGGAGTGACAGACACTACGAGCAGTACGTC.

The chain carries TRBV12-3 or TRBV12-4 and TRBJ2-1; 9 bases align to TRBD2. The CDR3 totals 15 residues. Germline trimming cut 6 bases from V and 6 bases from J; bases unmatched to any gene: 9. The CDR3 DNA sequence: TGTGCCAGCAGGGATCCGGGACTAGCTACCAATGAGCAGTTCTTC. Amino acid sequence: CASRDPGLATNEQFF.

This chain joins TRBV7-3 and TRBJ1-2; TRBD1 aligns across 8 bases. Germline loops: CDR1 SGHTA, CDR2 FQGTGA. CDR3 length: 14 residues. V dropped 4 bases and J dropped 2; count of bases not matched to a gene: 3. The CDR3 is CASSSTGGNYGYTF. In nucleotides, the CDR3 is TGTGCCAGCAGCTCAACAGGGGGAAACTATGGCTACACCTTC.

V is TRBV14 and J is TRBJ2-7; D gene uncertain. CDR1 SGHDN and CDR2 FVKESK come from the germline V gene. The CDR3 is made up of 14 amino acids. V lost 5 bases, J lost 1 base, and 12 bases lay in between. The CDR3: CASSDFRDSYEQYF. CDR3 bases: TGTGCCAGCAGCGACTTTAGGGATTCCTACGAGCAGTACTTC. Using reference TRBV14 and TRBJ2-7 for the parts outside the CDR3, the full variable domain is EAGVTQFPSHSVIEKGQTVTLRCDPISGHDNLYWYRRVMGKEIKFLLHFVKESKQDESGMPNNRFLAERTGGTYSTLKVQPAELEDSGVYFCASSDFRDSYEQYFGPGTRLTVT.

This chain connects TRBV27 to TRBJ2-5; TRBD2 matches 8 bases. After removal of 5 bases from V and 5 bases from J, the junction contained 10 bases not matched to a gene. CDR1 MNHEY and CDR2 SMNVEV come from the germline V gene (reference sequence). This CDR3 is built from 15 residues. Here the CDR3 reads CASSPSRGGGETQYF. The CDR3 DNA is TGTGCCAGCAGTCCAAGCAGGGGCGGGGGGGAGACCCAGTACTTC.

J is TRBJ2-5 and V is TRBV18; D gene unclear. The CDR3 is 13 amino acids. The V and J ends lost 2 bases and 2 bases respectively, with 6 bases between them. The V gene's germline CDR1 is KGHSH and CDR2 LQKENI. CDR3 region: CASSPFGQETQYF. CDR3 nucleotide sequence: TGTGCCAGCTCACCATTTGGGCAAGAGACCCAGTACTTC.